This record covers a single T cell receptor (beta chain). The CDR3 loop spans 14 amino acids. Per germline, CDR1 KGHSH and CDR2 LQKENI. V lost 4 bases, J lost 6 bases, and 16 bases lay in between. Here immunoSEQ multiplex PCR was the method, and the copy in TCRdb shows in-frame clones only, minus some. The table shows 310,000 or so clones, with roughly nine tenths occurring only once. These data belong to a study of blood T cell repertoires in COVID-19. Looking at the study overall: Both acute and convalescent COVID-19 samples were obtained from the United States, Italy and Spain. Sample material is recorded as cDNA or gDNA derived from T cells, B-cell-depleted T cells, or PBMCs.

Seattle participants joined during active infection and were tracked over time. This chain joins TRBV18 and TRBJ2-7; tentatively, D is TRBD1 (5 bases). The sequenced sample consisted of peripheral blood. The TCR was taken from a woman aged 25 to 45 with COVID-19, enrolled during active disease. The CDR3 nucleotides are TGTGCCAGCTCACGTCTAGGGGATGGGTTCGAGCAGTACTTC. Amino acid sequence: CASSRLGDGFEQYF.